This T cell receptor (beta chain) was identified during a study of cytomegalovirus exposure and HLA in healthy donors. Notes on the study in general: Analysis performed later showed TCR beta chains linked to HLA being more clonally expanded than equally common others. Presence/absence analyses supposed approximately even sequencing depth among donors.

Trimming took 3 bases from V and 5 from J; bases not matched to a gene: 9. The CDR3 spans 14 residues. Germline V lookup: CDR1 GTSNPN, CDR2 SVGIG (reference sequence). Concerning this clone: Its antigen is undetermined.

Primers included in the PCR were 60 Vbeta and 13 Jbeta primers. Clones were read by immunoSEQ multiplex PCR, and TCRdb kept only the in-frame ones, dropping some. In the table there are around 130,000 clones, roughly 88% of which are singletons. This clonotype was obtained from a woman between 40 and 55 years old in good health and CMV-seronegative. The chain carries TRBV30 and TRBJ1-1; 7 bases align to TRBD1. Input material: PBMCs. The DNA of the CDR3 is TGTGCCTGGAGGAGAAGGGGGCCTTCGACTGAAGCTTTCTTT. Translation gives CAWRRRGPSTEAFF.